This T cell receptor (beta chain) was captured in a study of CD8 T cells in ankylosing spondylitis. Study-level findings and limits: Seemingly characteristic of ankylosing spondylitis blood was a TCR beta motif consisting of 7 or 8 highly homologous variants.

A remark on this clonotype: Its antigen remains unknown.

CDR1 is MNHEY, CDR2 SVGAGI, per germline. The V gene lost 3 bases and the J gene lost 7 bases, with 11 bases spanning the gap. The CDR3 length is 13 residues. TCRdb reanalysed the 5' RACE reads using MiXCR and keeps one entry per CDR3 protein. The table shows over 600,000 distinct CDR3 sequences, with around a fifth occurring only once. The receptor was isolated from a male donor with ankylosing spondylitis. V and J are TRBV6-5 and TRBJ2-3; D remains ambiguous. Sequencing was performed on blood, either unsorted or a sorted T cell fraction (not recorded which). Here the CDR3 reads CASSYDLSNTQYF. The DNA of the CDR3 is TGTGCCAGCAGTTATGACCTTTCCAATACGCAGTATTTT.